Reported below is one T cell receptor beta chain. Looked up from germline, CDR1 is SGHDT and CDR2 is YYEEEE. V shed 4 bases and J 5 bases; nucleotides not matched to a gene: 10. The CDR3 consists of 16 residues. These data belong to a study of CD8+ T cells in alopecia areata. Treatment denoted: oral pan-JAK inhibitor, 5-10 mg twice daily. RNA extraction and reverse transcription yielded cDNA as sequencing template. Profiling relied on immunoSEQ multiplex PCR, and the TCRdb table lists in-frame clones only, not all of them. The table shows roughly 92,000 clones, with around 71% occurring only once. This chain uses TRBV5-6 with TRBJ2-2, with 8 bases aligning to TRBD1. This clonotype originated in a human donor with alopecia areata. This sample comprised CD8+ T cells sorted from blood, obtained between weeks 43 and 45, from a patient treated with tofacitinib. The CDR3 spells CASSPRDRTGTGELFF. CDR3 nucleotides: TGTGCCAGCAGCCCTCGGGACAGGACGGGAACCGGGGAGCTGTTTTTT. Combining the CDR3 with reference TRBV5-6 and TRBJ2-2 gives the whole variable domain DAGVTQSPTHLIKTRGQQVTLRCSPKSGHDTVSWYQQALGQGPQFIFQYYEEEERQRGNFPDRFSGHQFPNYSSELNVNALLLGDSALYLCASSPRDRTGTGELFFGEGSRLTVL.